Each of the 23 T cell receptor beta chains below was sequenced from the same sample in a study of blood T cell repertoires in COVID-19. The method was immunoSEQ multiplex PCR; TCRdb's version includes in-frame clones alone and lacks a portion of them. In the table there are about 190,000 clones, around 85% of which are singletons. Sample: peripheral blood. All receptors derive from a man in his fifties or sixties who had recovered from COVID-19.

This clone has only a few counts. The chain carries TRBV7-9 and TRBJ1-2; TRBD1 matches at 8 bases. V lost 1 base, J lost 7 bases, and 8 bases stayed unmatched. The CDR3 consists of 15 residues. Germline CDR1 is SEHNR and CDR2 is FQNEAQ (reference sequence). CDR3 coding DNA: TGTGCCAGCAGCTTAGATCTCGCAGGGGGCGGTGGCTACACCTTC. Amino acids: CASSLDLAGGGGYTF.

The chain employs TRBV5-1 and TRBJ1-3; TRBD1 matches 8 bases. The CDR3 runs 18 residues. Germline V CDR1 and CDR2: SGHRS, YFSETQ. V shed 0 bases, J shed 0 bases, and the junction held 8 bases outside the gene matches. Written as DNA, the CDR3 is TGCGCCAGCAGCTTGGCCAGGACAGGGCTTTACTCTGGAAACACCATATATTTT. Translated, it gives CASSLARTGLYSGNTIYF.

This clone came up a few times. This sequence joins TRBV24-1 and TRBJ2-2; TRBD2 agrees at 12 bases. The CDR3 totals 17 residues. Germline V gives CDR1 KGHDR, CDR2 SFDVKD. J lost 2 bases, V lost 4 bases, and 4 bases had no gene match. Here the CDR3 DNA reads TGTGCCACCAGTGAGCGGACTAGCGGGACTAACACCGGGGAGCTGTTTTTT. Its protein is CATSERTSGTNTGELFF.

The chain couples TRBV5-1 to TRBJ2-7, with 11 bases lining up with TRBD2. Germline V CDR1 and CDR2: SGHRS, YFSETQ. Germline trimming cut 0 bases from V and 4 bases from J; bases unmatched to any gene: 3. The CDR3 runs 15 residues. The CDR3 spells CASSLASGRLYEQYF. CDR3 sequence (DNA): TGCGCCAGCAGCTTGGCTAGCGGGAGGCTGTACGAGCAGTACTTC.

The chain couples TRBV7-2 to TRBJ1-5; TRBD1 aligns across 7 bases. V lost 5 bases and J lost 9; bases outside the gene matches: 16. CDR3 length: 16 amino acids. In germline, CDR1 is SGHTA, CDR2 FQGNSA. Here the CDR3 reads CASSPSSDREFSPQHF. For the CDR3, the DNA is TGTGCCAGCAGCCCATCCTCCGACAGGGAGTTCTCGCCCCAGCATTTT. The entire variable domain, with the rest obtained from reference TRBV7-2 and TRBJ1-5, is as follows: GAGVSQSPSNKVTEKGKDVELRCDPISGHTALYWYRQSLGQGLEFLIYFQGNSAPDKSGLPSDRFSAERTGGSVSTLTIQRTQQEDSAVYLCASSPSSDREFSPQHFGDGTRLSIL.

This chain joins TRBV2 and TRBJ2-5; perhaps TRBD1 as D (6 bases). V lost 7 bases and J lost 9, with 18 bases in between. CDR1 is SNHLY and CDR2 is FYNNEI in the germline V gene. The CDR3 contains 13 residues. For the CDR3, the DNA is TGTGCCAGCATTTATGTTGGGGGCCCGGCCCAGTACTTC. The encoded protein is CASIYVGGPAQYF. The entire variable domain, with the rest obtained from reference TRBV2 and TRBJ2-5, is as follows: EPEVTQTPSHQVTQMGQEVILRCVPISNHLYFYWYRQILGQKVEFLVSFYNNEISEKSEIFDDQFSVERPDGSNFTLKIRSTKLEDSAMYFCASIYVGGPAQYFGPGTRLLVL.

Only one count was recorded for this clone. The chain combines TRBV9 with TRBJ2-1; possible D gene TRBD1, 5 bases. In germline, CDR1 is SGDLS, CDR2 YYNGEE. Trimming cost V 4 bases and J 3 bases, with 8 bases left between them. CDR3 size: 13 residues. CDR3 sequence reads: CASSQGVYNEQFF. In nucleotides, the CDR3 is TGTGCCAGCAGCCAAGGGGTCTACAATGAGCAGTTCTTC. Full variable domain (outside the CDR3, taken from reference TRBV9 and TRBJ2-1): DSGVTQTPKHLITATGQRVTLRCSPRSGDLSVYWYQQSLDQGLQFLIQYYNGEERAKGNILERFSAQQFPDLHSELNLSSLELGDSALYFCASSQGVYNEQFFGPGTRLTVL.

V is TRBV20-1 and J is TRBJ2-5, with 9 bases that match TRBD2. CDR1 DFQATT and CDR2 SNEGSKA come from the germline V gene (reference sequence). This CDR3 has 14 amino acids. V gave up 6 bases and J gave up 2 bases; unmatched junction bases: 7. The CDR3 coding sequence is TGCAGTGCGAGTAGCGGGAGAAGTCAAGAGACCCAGTACTTC. It yields the protein CSASSGRSQETQYF.

J is TRBJ2-1 and V is TRBV7-9; 9 bases align to TRBD1. The CDR3 is 12 amino acids. CDR1 and CDR2 from the germline V gene are SEHNR and FQNEAQ (reference sequence). V lost 2 bases, J lost 14 bases, and 4 bases stayed unmatched. The CDR3 DNA reads TGTGCCAGCAGCTTATCACAGGGGGCGAAGTTCTTC. Translating gives CASSLSQGAKFF.

The CDR3 protein is CASSITGGGGEETQYF. CDR3 sequence (DNA): TGTGCCAGCAGCATCACCGGAGGGGGCGGGGAAGAGACCCAGTACTTC. This sequence joins TRBV9 and TRBJ2-5; D is perhaps TRBD1 (7 bases). The CDR3 is made up of 16 amino acids. Germline V CDR1 and CDR2: SGDLS, YYNGEE. The V end lost 4 bases, the J end lost 3 bases, and 19 bases lay between the germline ends.

V usage is TRBV7-8 and J usage is TRBJ1-5; D is unresolved. V was shortened by 2 bases and J by 5 bases, with 7 bases between the two germline ends. The CDR3 has 13 residues. The germline V gene has CDR1 SGHVS and CDR2 FQNEAQ. CDR3 loop: CASSLYQDQPQHF. Here the CDR3 DNA reads TGTGCCAGCAGCTTATATCAGGATCAGCCCCAGCATTTT.

The chain links TRBV3-1 (or the pseudogene TRBV3-2) to TRBJ2-7; TRBD1 might be the D (5 bases). The V and J ends lost 2 bases and 5 bases respectively, with 7 bases between them. CDR3 length equals 12 residues. Germline V gene data show CDR1 as LGHDT and CDR2 as YNNKEL (reference sequence). The CDR3 DNA follows: TGTGCCAGCAGCCAATTCAGGGACGAGCAGTACTTC. As protein: CASSQFRDEQYF.

The chain recombines TRBV6-4 with TRBJ2-7, with no clear D. The CDR3 is 14 residues long. Trimming pared 0 bases from V and 0 bases from J, leaving 6 bases between. Looked up from germline, CDR1 is MRHNA and CDR2 is SNTAGT. This chain's CDR3 is CASSDSPSSYEQYF. The DNA for the CDR3 is TGTGCCAGCAGTGACTCCCCCAGCTCCTACGAGCAGTACTTC.

The V and J genes are TRBV5-1 and TRBJ2-3; 10 bases fit TRBD2. After removal of 3 bases from V and 7 bases from J, the junction contained 8 bases not matched to a gene. This CDR3 has 15 residues. Germline CDR1 SGHRS, CDR2 YFSETQ. CDR3 in amino acids: CASSSTAGGPNTQYF. The DNA for the CDR3 is TGCGCCAGCAGCTCAACAGCGGGAGGGCCGAATACGCAGTATTTT.

This chain connects TRBV11-2 to TRBJ2-1; 7 positions match TRBD2. The CDR3 length is 13 residues. J gave up 6 bases and V 5 bases, and 4 bases lay outside the gene matches. Germline values: CDR1 SGHAT, CDR2 FQNNGV. CDR3 in amino acids: CASSRGVANEQFF. The CDR3 DNA reads TGTGCCAGCAGCCGGGGGGTCGCCAATGAGCAGTTCTTC.

The CDR3 sequence: CASSLLGSGRARETQYF. In DNA, the CDR3 is TGTGCCAGCAGTTTATTGGGTAGCGGGAGGGCCAGGGAGACCCAGTACTTC. V usage is TRBV27 and J usage is TRBJ2-5, with 11 bases matching TRBD2. This CDR3 region has 17 residues. Germline trimming cut 1 base from V and 5 bases from J; bases unmatched to any gene: 9. Germline V gene lookup returns CDR1 MNHEY and CDR2 SMNVEV (reference sequence).

V gene TRBV18 combines with J gene TRBJ2-7; D is perhaps TRBD2 (6 bases). Germline CDR1 KGHSH, CDR2 LQKENI. V shed 5 bases and J shed 1 base, with 12 bases lying between them. The CDR3 extends over 14 amino acids. CDR3 protein: CASSDRDLSYEQYF. The CDR3, as DNA: TGTGCCAGCTCAGACCGGGACTTGTCCTACGAGCAGTACTTC.

The chain combines TRBV10-3 with TRBJ2-2; 10 bases line up with TRBD1. Germline-derived CDR1 and CDR2 are ENHRY and SYGVKD. The CDR3 extends over 15 amino acids. Trimming cost V 6 bases and J 8 bases; bases outside gene matches: 9. The CDR3 region is CAISGDRGGFGELFF. CDR3 sequence (DNA): TGTGCCATCAGCGGGGACAGGGGCGGCTTTGGGGAGCTGTTTTTT.

V usage is TRBV19 and J usage is TRBJ1-5, with 7 bases identical to TRBD1. The germline CDR1 and CDR2 sequences are LNHDA and SQIVND (reference sequence). Unmatched junction bases numbered 10, after V lost 0 bases and J lost 5 bases. The CDR3 has 17 residues. CDR3 coding DNA: TGTGCCAGTAGTATAGACTTTACCGGGACAGATTATCAGCCCCAGCATTTT. Translating it yields CASSIDFTGTDYQPQHF.

V gene TRBV7-2 combines with J gene TRBJ2-3; tentative D call: TRBD2 (6 bases). Trimming stripped 5 bases from V and 3 bases from J, with 15 bases between. The CDR3 covers 15 residues. The germline V gene has CDR1 SGHTA and CDR2 FQGNSA. The CDR3 reads CASSPKTRMTDTQYF. As DNA, the CDR3 is TGTGCCAGCAGCCCCAAGACTAGGATGACAGATACGCAGTATTTT. Complete variable domain (other parts from reference TRBV7-2 and TRBJ2-3): GAGVSQSPSNKVTEKGKDVELRCDPISGHTALYWYRQSLGQGLEFLIYFQGNSAPDKSGLPSDRFSAERTGGSVSTLTIQRTQQEDSAVYLCASSPKTRMTDTQYFGPGTRLTVL.

V gene TRBV6-5 combines with J gene TRBJ1-1; D gene uncertain. The germline gives CDR1 MNHEY, CDR2 SVGAGI. The CDR3 totals 13 residues. V lost 5 bases to trimming and J lost 3 bases, with 10 bases between them. CDR3 nucleotide sequence: TGTGCCAGCAGTACCGGGAGAGACACTGAAGCTTTCTTT. This codes for CASSTGRDTEAFF.

The chain couples TRBV5-1 to TRBJ2-3, with D perhaps TRBD2 (6 bases). The CDR3 loop spans 14 amino acids. V lost 4 bases and J lost 3, with 12 bases in between. Per the germline V gene, CDR1 is SGHRS and CDR2 is YFSETQ. In nucleotides, the CDR3 is TGCGCCAGCAGCCTGTCGGGACTGACAGATACGCAGTATTTT. Its translation is CASSLSGLTDTQYF. Combining the CDR3 with reference TRBV5-1 and TRBJ2-3 gives the whole variable domain KAGVTQTPRYLIKTRGQQVTLSCSPISGHRSVSWYQQTPGQGLQFLFEYFSETQRNKGNFPGRFSGRQFSNSRSEMNVSTLELGDSALYLCASSLSGLTDTQYFGPGTRLTVL.

The V gene is TRBV2, the J gene TRBJ2-7; possibly TRBD1 for D (6 bases). Germline CDR1 is SNHLY and CDR2 is FYNNEI. This CDR3 has 14 amino acids. The V end lost 1 base, the J end lost 1 base, and 8 bases lay between the germline ends. The CDR3 bases are TGTGCCAGCAGTGAAGACAGGGTTTCCTACGAGCAGTACTTC. Translation gives CASSEDRVSYEQYF.